This TCR beta chain was observed in a study of blood T cell repertoires in COVID-19. About the study: Sample material is recorded as cDNA or gDNA derived from T cells, B-cell-depleted T cells, or PBMCs.

Method: immunoSEQ multiplex PCR; TCRdb's copy keeps in-frame clones and lacks some. The data hold over 150,000 clones, with 65% to 90% observed a single time. This sequence was found in a man aged 50 to 59 with active or convalescent COVID-19. Sequencing input: peripheral blood.

The DNA of the CDR3 is TGCGCCAGCAGCTTGGGGGCTAGCGGGGGAGGTGAGCAGTTCTTC. This gives the protein CASSLGASGGGEQFF. V usage is TRBV5-1 and J usage is TRBJ2-1; 10 bases agree with TRBD2. The CDR3 is made up of 15 amino acids. Looked up from germline, CDR1 is SGHRS and CDR2 is YFSETQ. V shed 0 bases, J shed 9 bases, and the junction held 6 bases outside the gene matches.